This entry concerns a single T cell receptor beta chain. The antigen is not known. This CDR3 is missing its conserved last phenylalanine or tryptophan, likely due to a read error. The data originate from a study of immune heterogeneity within non-small cell lung tumors. Study background: Tumor histology was classified as squamous cell carcinoma in a few cases, non-squamous carcinoma in 10 and not otherwise specified in 1. Points from the study as a whole: Both recurring identical dominant CDR3 beta clonotypes and site-unique high-frequency clones were observed across tumor sites within a patient. Between individual patients, the high-frequency T-cell receptor beta clonotypes largely differed. For local T-cell clonality, the correlation with local tumor mutational burden was moderate but significant (R roughly 0.34).

At 600 ng per sample, bulk tumor genomic DNA provided the template. In surgery, several biopsies were collected from each primary tumor at widely spaced sites. Enrolled individuals presented with untreated, newly diagnosed non-small cell lung cancer and received curative surgery. Looked up from germline, CDR1 is MNHNS and CDR2 is SASEGT. The CDR3 length is 15 residues. TCR beta CDR3 was amplified by multiplex PCR, first round roughly 10 cycles, 32 V and 13 J primers. TCRdb re-called the multiplex PCR reads through MiXCR, storing one row per CDR3 protein. The sample includes 20,000 to 25,000 distinct CDR3 sequences, 25% to 30% of them seen just once.

V is TRBV6-1 and J is TRBJ2-7, with D perhaps matching TRBD2 (7 bases). Source material: lung tumor tissue. This TCR derives from a man in his forties or fifties with non-small cell lung cancer. The CDR3 DNA reads TGTGCCAGCAATGAACGGGGGGCTACGATATACGAGCAGTACATC. As protein: CASNERGATIYEQYI.